The 20 T cell receptor beta chains below all came from one sample that was sequenced in a study of CD8 T cells in Susac syndrome. After extraction with the RNeasy kit, about 0.5 to 1 ug of the RNA was reverse transcribed using random hexamers. One entry per CDR3 protein, called by TCRdb with MiXCR from the immunoSEQ multiplex PCR reads. The sample records more than 150,000 distinct CDR3 sequences, 90% to 95% being singletons. Sample: CD4+ T cells from PBMCs. Receptor source: a human donor in good health.

V gene TRBV11-2 combines with J gene TRBJ2-1; 9 bases agree with TRBD1. The V gene end was trimmed by 3 bases and the J gene end by 5 bases; junction bases not matched to a gene: 2. Germline V lookup: CDR1 SGHAT, CDR2 FQNNGV. The CDR3 length is 14 residues. For the CDR3, the DNA is TGTGCCAGCAGCTTGGGACAGGGCAACAATGAGCAGTTCTTC. It encodes CASSLGQGNNEQFF.

The J gene is TRBJ2-6, the V gene TRBV18; D is uncertain. V was cut by 3 bases and J by 4 bases, with 13 bases left in between. Germline loops: CDR1 KGHSH, CDR2 LQKENI. The CDR3 length is 16 residues. The CDR3 bases are TGTGCCAGCTCACCCCAGATGGAAGGAGGGGCCAACGTCCTGACTTTC. Residues: CASSPQMEGGANVLTF.

The V gene is TRBV28, the J gene TRBJ2-7, with unresolved D. CDR3 length: 12 amino acids. V lost 8 bases, J lost 6 bases, and 14 bases lay in between. Per germline, CDR1 MDHEN and CDR2 SYDVKM. CDR3 DNA sequence: TGTGCCAGCCAAAGGGTTATGGGCGAGCAGTACTTC. Translation: CASQRVMGEQYF.

The rearrangement joins TRBV20-1 to TRBJ1-5; D remains ambiguous. Trimming shortened V by 0 bases and J by 4 bases, and 10 bases separated the two germline ends. There are 14 residues in the CDR3. Germline CDR1 DFQATT, CDR2 SNEGSKA (reference sequence). The CDR3 sequence is CSAREPGQNQPQHF. DNA of the CDR3: TGCAGTGCTAGAGAACCGGGCCAAAATCAGCCCCAGCATTTT.

The chain joins TRBV4-2 to TRBJ2-1, with D tentatively TRBD2 (5 bases). The CDR3 loop spans 14 amino acids. In germline, CDR1 is LGHNA, CDR2 YNFKEQ. Trimming shortened V by 1 base and J by 6 bases, and 10 bases separated the two germline ends. The DNA for the CDR3 is TGTGCCAGCAGCCAAGGGGAGCGCTTCAATGAGCAGTTCTTC. This codes for CASSQGERFNEQFF.

In its sample, this clonotype was seen once. The chain has TRBV10-3 and TRBJ1-5, with D tentatively TRBD1 (5 bases). CDR1 is ENHRY, CDR2 SYGVKD, per germline. Trimming took off 11 bases at V and 3 bases at J, with 17 bases between the two ends. The CDR3 sequence is 14 residues long. The CDR3 nucleotides are TGTGCCGCCAGTGGGACTGGGATCAATCAGCCCCAGCATTTT. It is translated as CAASGTGINQPQHF.

The rearrangement joins TRBV7-2 to TRBJ2-7; D gene unclear. V was trimmed by 4 bases and J by 5 bases, leaving 12 bases between them. CDR3 length: 13 amino acids. Germline CDR1 reads SGHTA; CDR2 reads FQGNSA. The CDR3 DNA reads as TGTGCCAGCAGCTCCAGAGGAGTGGACGAGCAGTACTTC. Translated, it gives CASSSRGVDEQYF.

V usage is TRBV6-2 or TRBV6-3 and J usage is TRBJ2-1; TRBD2 aligns across 8 bases. V was pared by 5 bases and J by 9 bases, with 6 bases of the junction left unmatched. The length of the CDR3 is 13 residues. Per the germline V gene, CDR1 is MNHEY and CDR2 is SVGEGT. CDR3 DNA sequence: TGTGCCAGCAGTGGATCGGGGGGGATTGAGCAGTTCTTC. It yields the protein CASSGSGGIEQFF.

This CDR3 is CASSPPGPDNEQFF. CDR3 bases: TGCGCCAGCAGCCCTCCGGGACCCGATAATGAGCAGTTCTTC. The V call is TRBV5-1, the J call TRBJ2-1, with D perhaps being TRBD1 or TRBD2 (5 bases each). The CDR3 totals 14 residues. Trimming removed 4 bases at V and 7 bases at J, with 15 bases between. Germline V gives CDR1 SGHRS, CDR2 YFSETQ.

The chain recombines TRBV5-1 with TRBJ2-1; TRBD2 aligns across 7 bases. CDR1 SGHRS and CDR2 YFSETQ come from the germline V gene. The CDR3 runs to 15 residues. V lost 4 bases and J lost 8; bases outside the gene matches: 12. The CDR3 region is CASSDTSVIGHEQFF. Here the CDR3 DNA reads TGCGCCAGCAGCGACACTAGCGTTATTGGCCATGAGCAGTTCTTC.

In this sample, this clonotype turned up once. The chain links TRBV6-1 to TRBJ2-2, with D uncertain. Germline values: CDR1 MNHNS, CDR2 SASEGT. The V end was cut by 6 bases, the J end by 0 bases, with 11 bases between. The CDR3 extends over 15 amino acids. The CDR3 spells CASRQLITNTGELFF. In DNA, the CDR3 is TGTGCCAGCAGACAACTCATTACGAACACCGGGGAGCTGTTTTTT.

The gene calls are TRBV10-3 and TRBJ2-1; 9 nucleotides agree with TRBD1. Germline V gene data show CDR1 as ENHRY and CDR2 as SYGVKD. After removal of 2 bases from V and 9 bases from J, the junction contained 17 bases not matched to a gene. There are 18 residues in the CDR3. This chain's CDR3 is CAISEKNTGGLRGSEQFF. The CDR3 DNA reads as TGTGCCATCAGTGAGAAAAACACAGGGGGCCTCCGGGGGAGTGAGCAGTTCTTC.

J is TRBJ2-6 and V is TRBV29-1; D remains ambiguous. Germline values: CDR1 SQVTM, CDR2 ANQGSEA. The CDR3 spans 15 residues. V gave up 1 base and J gave up 4 bases, with 11 bases separating them. CDR3 nucleotide sequence: TGCAGCGTTGAAGGACGCGCGCGGGGGGCCAACGTCCTGACTTTC. Translating it yields CSVEGRARGANVLTF. Together with reference TRBV29-1 and TRBJ2-6, the CDR3 gives the full variable domain: SAVISQKPSRDICQRGTSLTIQCQVDSQVTMMFWYRQQPGQSLTLIATANQGSEATYESGFVIDKFPISRPNLTFSTLTVSNMSPEDSSIYLCSVEGRARGANVLTFGAGSRLTVL.

This clonotype was found once. V usage is TRBV6-2 or TRBV6-3 and J usage is TRBJ2-1, with 8 bases aligning to TRBD1. Germline V gives CDR1 MNHEY, CDR2 SVGEGT. With 6 bases clipped from V and 1 base from J, the junction kept 2 bases outside the gene matches. The CDR3 is made up of 14 amino acids. The CDR3 sequence is CASRDRVSYNEQFF. DNA for the CDR3: TGTGCCAGCAGGGACAGGGTTTCCTACAATGAGCAGTTCTTC.

The genes are TRBV7-2 and TRBJ2-2; D call uncertain. Trimming removed 4 bases at V and 0 bases at J, with 6 bases between. CDR1 SGHTA and CDR2 FQGNSA come from the germline V gene. CDR3 length: 14 amino acids. The CDR3 sequence is CASSSHANTGELFF. The DNA for the CDR3 is TGTGCCAGCAGCTCACACGCGAACACCGGGGAGCTGTTTTTT.

J is TRBJ2-1 and V is TRBV6-6; D could derive from TRBD1 or TRBD2 (5 bases each). With 11 bases removed from V and 0 bases from J, the gap between germline ends came to 11 bases. The CDR3 length is 13 residues. CDR1 MNHNY and CDR2 SVGAGI come from the germline V gene (reference sequence). The CDR3 sequence is CAGRGASYNEQFF. DNA of the CDR3: TGTGCCGGCCGAGGGGCCTCCTACAATGAGCAGTTCTTC.

V and J are TRBV20-1 and TRBJ1-4; 7 bases are a match to TRBD1. V shed 6 bases and J 8 bases; nucleotides not matched to a gene: 12. CDR1 and CDR2 (germline): DFQATT, SNEGSKA (reference sequence). The CDR3 runs to 14 residues. The CDR3 DNA sequence: TGCAGTGCAACGAGACAGGGAGTGGGAGAAAAACTGTTTTTT. It yields the protein CSATRQGVGEKLFF.

This chain links TRBV20-1 with TRBJ2-3; D unresolved. The CDR3 contains 18 residues. V lost 1 base to trimming and J lost 5 bases, with 25 bases between them. Germline CDR1 reads DFQATT; CDR2 reads SNEGSKA (reference sequence). This CDR3 is CSARGPLMRTEWGDTQYF. The CDR3 DNA is TGCAGTGCTAGAGGTCCCCTGATGAGAACTGAATGGGGAGATACGCAGTATTTT.

This clonotype was recorded a few times. The chain joins TRBV3-1 to TRBJ1-3; 8 bases are a match to TRBD1. CDR1 is LGHDT and CDR2 is YNNKEL in the germline V gene (reference sequence). This CDR3 region has 14 residues. The ends lost 4 bases at V and 3 bases at J; junction bases unmatched: 2. The CDR3, as DNA: TGTGCCAGCAGCCTCGGGACAGGTGGAAACACCATATATTTT. Translated: CASSLGTGGNTIYF.

V gene TRBV20-1 combines with J gene TRBJ1-5; D remains unclear. The germline V gene has CDR1 DFQATT and CDR2 SNEGSKA (reference sequence). The CDR3 is 12 amino acids. V was shortened by 3 bases and J by 0 bases, with 3 bases between the two germline ends. This chain's CDR3 is CSASFSNQPQHF. The CDR3 DNA reads as TGCAGTGCTAGCTTTAGCAATCAGCCCCAGCATTTT.